The 10 T cell receptor beta chains presented below share a single source sample, sequenced in a study of blood T cell repertoires in COVID-19. Repertoires were generated with immunoSEQ multiplex PCR, while TCRdb's copy carries only in-frame clones and drops some. Here the sample spans 250,000 to 400,000 clones, approximately 89% being singletons. The material sequenced was peripheral blood. These receptors were collected from a woman between 25 and 40 years old with COVID-19, enrolled during active disease.

This clone was seen a few times. The CDR3 loop reads CASSGTDYNEKLFF. CDR3 nucleotides: TGTGCCAGCAGTGGGACAGACTATAATGAAAAACTGTTTTTT. J is TRBJ1-4 and V is TRBV2, with D possibly matching TRBD1 (6 bases). The CDR3 covers 14 residues. V lost 4 bases to trimming and J lost 4 bases, with 10 bases between them. CDR1 and CDR2 from the germline V gene are SNHLY and FYNNEI.

The genes are TRBV3-1 (or the pseudogene TRBV3-2) and TRBJ2-7, with D tentatively TRBD1 (7 bases). The germline V gene encodes CDR1 LGHDT and CDR2 YNNKEL (reference sequence). This CDR3 is 15 amino acids long. V was shortened by 6 bases and J by 6 bases, with 21 bases between the two germline ends. CDR3 nucleotides: TGTGCCAGCAGTCTACGCTACAGGGGAGGTCGCGAGCAGTACTTC. Translating it yields CASSLRYRGGREQYF.

V gene TRBV6-1 combines with J gene TRBJ1-6; the match to TRBD1 covers 7 bases. The CDR3 consists of 15 residues. The ends lost 2 bases at V and 9 bases at J; junction bases unmatched: 7. The germline V gene encodes CDR1 MNHNS and CDR2 SASEGT. The chain's CDR3 is CASSERQGGPSPLHF. The CDR3 DNA reads TGTGCCAGCAGTGAAAGGCAGGGGGGACCTTCACCCCTCCACTTT.

The chain combines TRBV5-4 with TRBJ1-2; no definite D call. Trimming removed 2 bases at V and 1 base at J, with 9 bases between. There are 14 residues in the CDR3. CDR1 is SGHNT, CDR2 YYREEE, per germline (reference sequence). CDR3 coding DNA: TGTGCCAGCAGCTTAATCGGGGATAACTATGGCTACACCTTC. Residues: CASSLIGDNYGYTF. The variable domain in full, with the rest retrieved from reference TRBV5-4 and TRBJ1-2, is ETGVTQSPTHLIKTRGQQVTLRCSSQSGHNTVSWYQQALGQGPQFIFQYYREEENGRGNFPPRFSGLQFPNYSSELNVNALELDDSALYLCASSLIGDNYGYTFGSGTRLTVV.

The chain recombines TRBV29-1 with TRBJ1-4; 10 bases are a match to TRBD1. After removal of 7 bases from V and 8 bases from J, the junction contained 7 bases not matched to a gene. The CDR3 length is 13 residues. The V gene's germline CDR1 is SQVTM and CDR2 ANQGSEA. The CDR3 nucleotides read TGCAGCGCAGGACAGGGGGTTGACGAAAAACTGTTTTTT. Its protein is CSAGQGVDEKLFF.

This chain links TRBV27 with TRBJ1-3; D uncertain. In germline, CDR1 is MNHEY, CDR2 SMNVEV (reference sequence). The CDR3 sequence is 13 residues long. The germline V and J ends were trimmed by 6 bases and 0 bases, with 6 bases remaining between them. DNA of the CDR3: TGTGCCAGCAGATTCAGCTCTGGAAACACCATATATTTT. Its protein is CASRFSSGNTIYF.

For this clone: One end of the junction fails to match germline, which may point to a read error. The chain combines TRBV13 with TRBJ2-1; D may be TRBD2 (5 bases). The germline V gene has CDR1 PRHDT and CDR2 FYEKMQ (reference sequence). CDR3 length equals 14 residues. CDR3 sequence reads: CASSLGSSYNEQFF. The CDR3 DNA follows: TGTGCCAGCAGCCTAGGGAGTAGTTACAATGAGCAGTTCTTC.

The chain couples TRBV28 to TRBJ2-5; D is perhaps TRBD1 (5 bases). CDR1 and CDR2 from the germline V gene are MDHEN and SYDVKM. V was shortened by 5 bases and J by 5 bases, with 15 bases between the two germline ends. The CDR3 is 14 amino acids. CDR3 DNA sequence: TGTGCCAGCAGTGTCCGCAGGGTTGGCGAGACCCAGTACTTC. Protein product: CASSVRRVGETQYF.

In regard to this clone: At one end, the junction sequence differs from germline, possibly due to a read error. V and J are TRBV19 and TRBJ1-5; 8 nucleotides line up with TRBD1. CDR3 length equals 16 residues. Germline V lookup: CDR1 LNHDA, CDR2 SQIVND (reference sequence). CDR3 nucleotides: TGTGCCAGTAGCATAGACAGGGGATTGAGCAATCAGCCCCAGCATTTT. Its translation: CASSIDRGLSNQPQHF.

CDR3 loop: CASRGSRDVKEKLFF. DNA for the CDR3: TGTGCCAGCAGGGGCTCGCGGGACGTGAAAGAAAAACTGTTTTTT. V gene TRBV27 combines with J gene TRBJ1-4; D is perhaps TRBD1 (5 bases). V was clipped by 6 bases and J by 8 bases, with 19 bases between them. The germline V gene has CDR1 MNHEY and CDR2 SMNVEV (reference sequence). The CDR3 has 15 amino acids.